Listed here are 21 T cell receptor beta chains from one sample, sequenced in a study of T-cell reconstitution after alpha-beta-depleted transplantation in children. Preparation of the TCRbeta library involved a method that used unique molecular identifiers. TCRdb re-derived calls from the PCR reads in MiXCR, one entry per CDR3 protein. The sample holds over 550,000 distinct CDR3 sequences, roughly a tenth seen once. The source material was PBMCs from the stem cell graft donor, sampled from the stem cell graft. These receptors all come from a human donor who donated a stem cell graft to a child with acute myeloid leukemia.

This clonotype occurred many times. This chain uses TRBV7-9 with TRBJ2-6; TRBD2 matches at 8 bases. The J segment lost 3 bases and the V segment lost 5 bases, leaving 21 bases of the junction unmatched. This CDR3 spans 21 amino acids. Germline CDR1 and CDR2: SEHNR and FQNEAQ (reference sequence). The DNA for the CDR3 is TGTGCCAGCAGCCACTCGACAACCGGGACTAGGTCCCCGGGTGGGGCCAACGTCCTGACTTTC. It specifies CASSHSTTGTRSPGGANVLTF.

This rearrangement joins TRBV7-2 to TRBJ2-7; TRBD2 aligns across 9 bases. The CDR3 has 15 amino acids. Germline V lookup: CDR1 SGHTA, CDR2 FQGNSA. After removal of 3 bases from V and 2 bases from J, the junction contained 5 bases not matched to a gene. The CDR3 DNA is TGTGCCAGCAGCTTTAAAGCGGGAGGACCCTACGAGCAGTACTTC. Its translation is CASSFKAGGPYEQYF.

The rearrangement links TRBV11-3 to TRBJ2-3; 7 bases align to TRBD2. The CDR3 contains 16 residues. From germline, CDR1 is SGHNT and CDR2 YENEEA. Unmatched junction bases numbered 11, after V lost 2 bases and J lost 6 bases. The CDR3 sequence is CASSLTPGGLGDTQYF. CDR3 coding DNA: TGTGCCAGCAGCTTAACCCCGGGGGGTCTAGGGGATACGCAGTATTTT.

This clonotype occurred many times. CDR3 nucleotide sequence: TGTGCCAGCAGTTACTCGAAATCAGGGACTGGGGCCAACGTCCTGACTTTC. It codes for CASSYSKSGTGANVLTF. The rearrangement links TRBV6-5 to TRBJ2-6, with D possibly being TRBD1 (5 bases). Trimming shortened V by 0 bases and J by 2 bases, and 11 bases separated the two germline ends. CDR1 and CDR2 from the germline V gene are MNHEY and SVGAGI. The CDR3 is 17 residues long.

In DNA, the CDR3 is TGCAGTGCTAGAGGCTTGACTAGCGGGGTGTACAATGAGCAGTTCTTC. Its translation is CSARGLTSGVYNEQFF. V gene TRBV20-1 combines with J gene TRBJ2-1; 11 bases line up with TRBD2. Germline CDR1 and CDR2: DFQATT and SNEGSKA (reference sequence). This CDR3 comprises 16 residues. Trimming removed 1 base from V and 4 bases from J; junction bases left unmatched: 6.

This clonotype has a count of ten or more. The V and J genes are TRBV9 and TRBJ2-1; TRBD2 matches 9 bases. This CDR3 region has 14 residues. Germline lookup yields CDR1 SGDLS and CDR2 YYNGEE. V lost 6 bases, J lost 3 bases, and 4 bases stayed unmatched. CDR3 DNA sequence: TGTGCCAGCACCCCTAGCGGGAACTACAATGAGCAGTTCTTC. It codes for CASTPSGNYNEQFF.

This clonotype turned up a few times. V and J are TRBV10-3 and TRBJ2-1, with a possible D match to TRBD1 (6 bases). CDR3 length equals 16 residues. Germline V CDR1 and CDR2: ENHRY, SYGVKD. V was cut by 0 bases and J by 2 bases, with 11 bases left in between. CDR3 protein: CAISESGTTAYNEQFF. In DNA, the CDR3 is TGTGCCATCAGTGAGTCGGGGACAACGGCCTACAATGAGCAGTTCTTC.

This clonotype was detected only a few times. The chain employs TRBV27 and TRBJ2-7; TRBD2 aligns across 7 bases. Trimming removed 5 bases from V and 3 bases from J; junction bases left unmatched: 10. CDR1 is MNHEY and CDR2 is SMNVEV in the germline V gene (reference sequence). This CDR3 comprises 15 residues. This CDR3 is CASSTDSGLGYEQYF. The CDR3 coding sequence is TGTGCCAGCAGTACGGATAGCGGGCTCGGCTACGAGCAGTACTTC.

This clonotype has at least ten counts. V gene TRBV10-3 combines with J gene TRBJ2-2; possibly TRBD1 or TRBD2 for D (5 bases each). V was trimmed by 6 bases and J by 7 bases, leaving 15 bases between them. This CDR3 is built from 14 residues. CDR1 is ENHRY and CDR2 is SYGVKD in the germline V gene. The CDR3 nucleotides are TGTGCCATCAGAAGGGACCAGAAAAACGGGGAGCTGTTTTTT. Translated: CAIRRDQKNGELFF.

This clonotype was picked up many times. The chain employs TRBV7-2 and TRBJ2-1; the D gene is possibly TRBD1 (6 bases). Germline V CDR1 and CDR2: SGHTA, FQGNSA. V was trimmed by 5 bases and J by 8 bases, leaving 22 bases between them. The CDR3 is 16 residues long. The CDR3 DNA reads TGTGCCAGCAGCAGGTCTGGGGGCGCAAATTCCCATGAGCAGTTCTTC. This gives the protein CASSRSGGANSHEQFF.

At least ten counts were recorded for this clonotype. V is TRBV20-1 and J is TRBJ2-2; D remains ambiguous. This CDR3 is built from 18 residues. Looked up from germline, CDR1 is DFQATT and CDR2 is SNEGSKA (reference sequence). The germline V and J ends were trimmed by 2 bases and 0 bases, with 19 bases remaining between them. CDR3: CSARLVQAGRSNTGELFF. DNA of the CDR3: TGCAGTGCTAGACTCGTCCAGGCCGGACGGTCGAACACCGGGGAGCTGTTTTTT.

This clonotype came up many times. The gene calls are TRBV3-1 and TRBJ2-7, with D unclear. The V gene lost 3 bases and the J gene lost 3 bases, with 12 bases spanning the gap. This CDR3 has 14 amino acids. CDR1 and CDR2 from the germline V gene are LGHDT and YNNKEL (reference sequence). This CDR3 reads CASSHRTKGYEQYF. The CDR3 nucleotides read TGTGCCAGCAGCCATCGGACCAAAGGCTACGAGCAGTACTTC.

V usage is TRBV6-2 or TRBV6-3 and J usage is TRBJ2-7; D remains unclear. V lost 6 bases, J lost 0 bases, and 12 bases lay in between. The CDR3 length is 14 residues. Germline loops: CDR1 MNHEY, CDR2 SVGEGT. CDR3 bases: TGTGCCAGCAGGACCCCGGACGGCTCCTACGAGCAGTACTTC. This encodes CASRTPDGSYEQYF.

V gene TRBV6-1 combines with J gene TRBJ2-7; 9 nucleotides align to TRBD1. The germline CDR1 and CDR2 sequences are MNHNS and SASEGT. The CDR3 runs to 15 residues. The V segment lost 7 bases and the J segment 6 bases; nucleotides outside the gene matches: 13. CDR3 region: CASNPPGTGKGEQYF. CDR3 nucleotide sequence: TGTGCCAGCAACCCTCCCGGGACAGGGAAGGGCGAGCAGTACTTC.

The sample holds a few counts of this clonotype. The CDR3 coding sequence is TGCGCCAGCAGCTCCCCTGCAGGGGTCGATGAGCAGTTCTTC. Protein sequence: CASSSPAGVDEQFF. This sequence joins TRBV5-1 and TRBJ2-1, with D possibly being TRBD1 (6 bases). CDR3 length equals 14 residues. The V gene's germline CDR1 is SGHRS and CDR2 YFSETQ. Trimming removed 3 bases from V and 8 bases from J, with 15 bases in between.

This clonotype has a handful of counts. CDR3 residues: CASTSPLLSGTTDTQYF. The CDR3 nucleotides are TGTGCCAGCACATCCCCGCTACTTAGCGGGACCACAGATACGCAGTATTTT. The gene calls are TRBV2 and TRBJ2-3; 8 bases line up with TRBD2. The CDR3 has 17 residues. V was pared by 7 bases and J by 2 bases, with 14 bases of the junction left unmatched. Germline loops: CDR1 SNHLY, CDR2 FYNNEI.

This clonotype occurred a few times. The chain links TRBV6-1 to TRBJ1-2, with D possibly TRBD1 on 6 matching bases. Germline CDR1 and CDR2: MNHNS and SASEGT. Trimming stripped 0 bases from V and 4 bases from J, with 12 bases between. This CDR3 is 15 amino acids long. The CDR3: CASSEALGAPYGYTF. The DNA for the CDR3 is TGTGCCAGCAGTGAAGCCTTGGGGGCTCCCTATGGCTACACCTTC.

This clonotype was recorded a few times. The chain combines TRBV7-8 with TRBJ2-7; the D is unclear. CDR1 SGHVS and CDR2 FQNEAQ come from the germline V gene. V gave up 6 bases and J gave up 0 bases, with 9 bases separating them. The CDR3 runs to 13 residues. CDR3 coding DNA: TGTGCCAGCAGGCTGGGTATCTCCTACGAGCAGTACTTC. It codes for CASRLGISYEQYF. The full variable domain, with the rest looked up from reference TRBV7-8 and TRBJ2-7, is GAGVSQSPRYKVAKRGQDVALRCDPISGHVSLFWYQQALGQGPEFLTYFQNEAQLDKSGLPSDRFFAERPEGSVSTLKIQRTQQEDSAVYLCASRLGISYEQYFGPGTRLTVT.

The chain uses TRBV24-1 and TRBJ2-7; unclear D gene. Germline-derived CDR1 and CDR2 are KGHDR and SFDVKD. V lost 5 bases, J lost 6 bases, and 13 bases lay in between. The CDR3 consists of 13 residues. The CDR3 DNA reads as TGTGCCACCAGTGGTAGCCTAAATGGCGAGCAGTACTTC. Protein: CATSGSLNGEQYF.

Ten or more counts support this clonotype. The rearrangement uses TRBV29-1 and TRBJ1-2; 11 bases align to TRBD1. The CDR3 consists of 15 residues. Germline-derived CDR1 and CDR2 are SQVTM and ANQGSEA. With 4 bases clipped from V and 1 base from J, the junction kept 5 bases outside the gene matches. The CDR3 protein is CSVARGQGVNYGYTF. The CDR3 DNA reads as TGCAGCGTTGCAAGGGGACAGGGGGTTAACTATGGCTACACCTTC.

The V and J genes are TRBV20-1 and TRBJ2-3; either TRBD1 or TRBD2 may fit D (5 bases each). The CDR3 covers 16 residues. Trimming took 2 bases from V and 6 from J, leaving 21 bases between them. CDR1 is DFQATT and CDR2 is SNEGSKA in the germline V gene (reference sequence). CDR3 sequence (DNA): TGCAGTGCTAGAAGCTTAACGGGACCCCGGGTGGATACGCAGTATTTT. Translated, it gives CSARSLTGPRVDTQYF.